A selection of T cell receptor beta chains follows, all from one sample in a study of PD-L1 blockade in urothelial cancer. Clones were sequenced by immunoSEQ multiplex PCR, and TCRdb holds only the in-frame ones, with some missing. The data contain about 49,000 clones, 79% of them seen just once; the ten biggest clones take up more than 9%. Sequencing was performed on PBMCs, taken around atezolizumab (anti-PD-L1) treatment. The origin of the receptors is a man aged 70-80 years with urothelial cancer. CDR3s include the opening cysteine and the closing phenylalanine or tryptophan. The D gene is left open where the match is weak. Only part of the rows carry a size: once, few, many, or a class if the clone is expanded.

>-|TRBV6-1|TRBJ2-7|TRBD2
TGTGCCAGTACTTCTAGCGGGAGGGCCTACGAGCAGTACTTC
CASTSSGRAYEQYF
>few|TRBV28|TRBJ2-3|-
TGTGCCAGCACATCGGGAGATACGCAGTATTTT
CASTSGDTQYF
>few|TRBV19|TRBJ1-5|TRBD1
TGTGCCAGTAGTATGAGACAGGGACAGCCCCAGCATTTT
CASSMRQGQPQHF
>-|TRBV18|TRBJ1-5|-
TGTGCCAGCTCACCAGGCGGGGGGCATCAGCCCCAGCATTTT
CASSPGGGHQPQHF
>-|TRBV2|TRBJ2-7|TRBD1
TGTGCCAGCAGTGAGGGCGGACAGGGGGCCTACGAGCAGTACTTC
CASSEGGQGAYEQYF
>-|TRBV14|TRBJ2-2|-
TGTGCCAGCAGCCACAGCACCGGGGAGCTGTTTTTT
CASSHSTGELFF
>-|TRBV11-3|TRBJ2-2|-
TGTGCCAGCAGCTTAGGGAGGGAACTCAACACCGGGGAGCTGTTTTTT
CASSLGRELNTGELFF
>-|TRBV23-1|TRBJ2-2|-
TGCGCCAGCAGTCAAACAGCGAACACCGGGGAGCTGTTTTTT
CASSQTANTGELFF
>-|TRBV28|TRBJ1-3|-
TGTGCCAGCAGTTTAGGAGTCGGTGGAAGAAACACCATATATTTT
CASSLGVGGRNTIYF
>-|TRBV27|TRBJ2-7|-
TGTGCCACCTCGGACAGAACCTACGAGCAGTACTTC
CATSDRTYEQYF
>-|TRBV28|TRBJ2-2|-
TGTGCCAGCAGTTCCAGGGGTCCATCGAACACCGGGGAGCTGTTTTTT
CASSSRGPSNTGELFF
>once|TRBV11-2|TRBJ1-1|TRBD1
TGTGCCAGCAGCCGATCGGGACAGGGTGAAGCTTTCTTT
CASSRSGQGEAFF
>-|TRBV7-2|TRBJ2-7|-
TGTGCCAGCAGCCCCCGGGTGAGCGTCTACTCCTACGAGCAGTACTTC
CASSPRVSVYSYEQYF
>-|TRBV5-1|TRBJ1-1|TRBD1
TGCGCCAGCAGCTCGCGCGGACAGGGGGGAGGCAAAGCTTTCTTT
CASSSRGQGGGKAFF
>few|TRBV4-2|TRBJ2-6|-
TGTGCCAGCAGCCAAGGCAGCTCTGGGGCCAACGTCCTGACTTTC
CASSQGSSGANVLTF
>-|TRBV5-1|TRBJ2-2|-
TGCGCCAGCAGCAGAATTAGCGGTACGACCGGGGAGCTGTTTTTT
CASSRISGTTGELFF
>-|TRBV6-1|TRBJ2-7|TRBD2
TGTGCCAGCAGTGATTTAGGAGCGGGGAATTCCTACGAGCAGTACTTC
CASSDLGAGNSYEQYF
>-|TRBV7-9|TRBJ2-3|-
TGTGCCAGCAGCTTATCAGGGAACACAGATACGCAGTATTTT
CASSLSGNTDTQYF
>many|TRBV5-1|TRBJ1-2|-
TGCGCCAGCAGCTTGCAGGGAAATGGCTACACCTTC
CASSLQGNGYTF
>-|TRBV5-1|TRBJ2-3|-
TGCGCCAGCAGCGGAGGGATGAGCACAGATACGCAGTATTTT
CASSGGMSTDTQYF
>few|TRBV7-2|TRBJ2-5|TRBD1
TGTGCCAGCAGCTCCCGGACAGGGTGGGAGACCCAGTACTTC
CASSSRTGWETQYF
>-|TRBV12-2|TRBJ1-5|-
TGTGCAAGTCGCTTAACAGGGGGGAAGCGTAATCAGCCCCAGCATTTT
CASRLTGGKRNQPQHF
>few|TRBV7-9|TRBJ2-1|-
TGTGCCAGCAGCTTTACCACTAATAATGAGCAGTTCTTC
CASSFTTNNEQFF
>once|TRBV19|TRBJ2-2|TRBD1
TGTGCCAGTAGTAGCGGACAGGTGAAGTTTTTT
CASSSGQVKFF
>-|TRBV19|TRBJ2-1|-
TGTGCCAGTAGTTCCTTTGATGAGGGTGAGCAGTTCTTC
CASSSFDEGEQFF
>-|TRBV5-4|TRBJ2-1|-
TGTGCCAGCAGCTTGCCGGGGAGCTCCTACAATGAGCAGTTCTTC
CASSLPGSSYNEQFF
>-|TRBV9|TRBJ2-2|TRBD2
TGTGCCAGCAGCTATACTAGCGGTTACACCGGGGAGCTGTTTTTT
CASSYTSGYTGELFF
>many|TRBV11-2|TRBJ1-1|TRBD1
TGTGCCAGCAGCCGTTTTACAGGGGCGGGGAACACTGAAGCTTTCTTT
CASSRFTGAGNTEAFF
>-|TRBV4-1|TRBJ1-5|-
TGCGCCAGCAGCATAGCGAAGAATCAGCCCCAGCATTTT
CASSIAKNQPQHF
>-|TRBV27|TRBJ2-7|-
TGTGCCAGCCGGAGGGCAGGGACCTACGAGCAGTACTTC
CASRRAGTYEQYF
>-|TRBV18|TRBJ2-3|-
TGTGCCAGCTCACCTCTTCCCTTTAGCGAGACAGATACGCAGTATTTT
CASSPLPFSETDTQYF
>-|TRBV4-2|TRBJ2-1|TRBD2
TGTGCCAGCAGCCAAGAGGGAGTCGGGACTAGCGGGAGCGGGGAGCAGTTCTTC
CASSQEGVGTSGSGEQFF
>-|TRBV28|TRBJ2-7|-
TGTGCCAGTCATAGGTCGGGCTACGAGCAGTACTTC
CASHRSGYEQYF
>few|TRBV14|TRBJ1-4|-
TGTGCCAGCAGCCATCGCTCGGGGGGGTTGGAGAAACTGTTTTTT
CASSHRSGGLEKLFF
>-|TRBV10-1|TRBJ1-5|-
TGCGCCAGCAGTGAATTAACAGGTAGCAATCAGCCCCAGCATTTT
CASSELTGSNQPQHF
>-|TRBV7-2|TRBJ2-7|TRBD2
TGTGCCAGCAGCTCGCGTCTAGCGGGGCGCTACGAGCAGTACTTC
CASSSRLAGRYEQYF
>-|TRBV5-6|TRBJ1-5|-
TGTGCCAGCAGCTTGTTGGGAGACAGCAATCAGCCCCAGCATTTT
CASSLLGDSNQPQHF
>-|TRBV5-5|TRBJ1-1|TRBD1
TGTGCCAGCAGCCCGGGACAGGGCAACACTGAAGCTTTCTTT
CASSPGQGNTEAFF
>-|TRBV4-1|TRBJ1-5|-
TGCGCCAGCAGCCTGGGGGCCTCATCCAATCAGCCCCAGCATTTT
CASSLGASSNQPQHF
>-|TRBV25-1|TRBJ2-7|TRBD1
TGTGCCAGCAGCTGGGCGACAGGGGGCGACGAGCAGTACTTC
CASSWATGGDEQYF
>-|TRBV2|TRBJ1-5|TRBD1
TGTGCCAGCAGGGCCGGGACAGGCCGGGACCAGCCCCAGCATTTT
CASRAGTGRDQPQHF
>-|TRBV18|TRBJ1-1|TRBD1
TGTGCCAGCTCACCACCTGGGACAGGGGTGACTGAAGCTTTCTTT
CASSPPGTGVTEAFF
>-|TRBV6-1|TRBJ1-3|TRBD1
TGTGCCAGCAGTGAGCAAGGACAGGTCCCCGTCGACCACTTT
CASSEQGQVPVDHF
>once|TRBV5-4|TRBJ2-1|TRBD2
TGTGCCAGCAGCCTGCGGGAGGGACCCTACAATGAGCAGTTCTTC
CASSLREGPYNEQFF
>-|TRBV19|TRBJ2-3|-
TGTGCCAGTAGTAGGACTCTAGATACGCAGTATTTT
CASSRTLDTQYF